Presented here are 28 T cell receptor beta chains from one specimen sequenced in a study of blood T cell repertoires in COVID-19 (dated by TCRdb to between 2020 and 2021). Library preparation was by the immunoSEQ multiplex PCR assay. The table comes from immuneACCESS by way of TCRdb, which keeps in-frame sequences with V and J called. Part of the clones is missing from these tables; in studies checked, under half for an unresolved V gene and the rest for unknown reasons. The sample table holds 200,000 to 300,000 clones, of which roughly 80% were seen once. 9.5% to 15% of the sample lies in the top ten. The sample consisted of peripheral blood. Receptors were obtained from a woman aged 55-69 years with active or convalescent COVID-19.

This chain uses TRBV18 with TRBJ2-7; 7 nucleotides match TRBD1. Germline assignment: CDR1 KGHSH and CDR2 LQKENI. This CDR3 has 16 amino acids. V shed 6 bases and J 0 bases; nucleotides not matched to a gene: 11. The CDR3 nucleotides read TGTGCCAGCTCCCCGCCGACAGGGATCCTCTCCTACGAGCAGTACTTC. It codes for CASSPPTGILSYEQYF.

The CDR3 region is CASSPHRTTEAFF. As DNA, the CDR3 is TGTGCCAGCAGTCCCCACCGGACTACTGAAGCTTTCTTT. The chain employs TRBV27 and TRBJ1-1; D gene unclear. The CDR3 runs to 13 residues. Germline assignment: CDR1 MNHEY and CDR2 SMNVEV (reference sequence). V lost 5 bases and J lost 5, with 12 bases in between.

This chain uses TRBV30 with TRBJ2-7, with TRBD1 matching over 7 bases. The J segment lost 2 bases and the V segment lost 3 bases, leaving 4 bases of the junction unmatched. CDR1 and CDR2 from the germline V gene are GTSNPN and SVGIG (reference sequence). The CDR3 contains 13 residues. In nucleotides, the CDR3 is TGTGCCTGGAGCTCCGGACAGGCCTACGAGCAGTACTTC. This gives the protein CAWSSGQAYEQYF.

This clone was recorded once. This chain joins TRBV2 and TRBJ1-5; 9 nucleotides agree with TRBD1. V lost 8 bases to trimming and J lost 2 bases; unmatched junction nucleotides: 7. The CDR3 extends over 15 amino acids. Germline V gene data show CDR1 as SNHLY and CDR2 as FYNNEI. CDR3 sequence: CASLIRDRGNQPQHF. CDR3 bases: TGTGCCAGCTTAATCCGGGACAGGGGCAATCAGCCCCAGCATTTT.

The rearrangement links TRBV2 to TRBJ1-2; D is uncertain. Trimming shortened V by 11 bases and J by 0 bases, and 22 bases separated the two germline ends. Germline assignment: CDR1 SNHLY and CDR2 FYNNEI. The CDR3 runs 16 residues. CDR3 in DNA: TGTGCCGGAAGAGGTATTTTAGGCAGTGCTAACTATGGCTACACCTTC. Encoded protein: CAGRGILGSANYGYTF.

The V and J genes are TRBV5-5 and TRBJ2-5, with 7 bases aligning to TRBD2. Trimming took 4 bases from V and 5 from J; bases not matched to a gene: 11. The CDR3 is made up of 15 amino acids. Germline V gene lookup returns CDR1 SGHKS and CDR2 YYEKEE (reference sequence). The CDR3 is CASSVRGSGGETQYF. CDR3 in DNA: TGTGCCAGCAGCGTGCGGGGGAGTGGCGGCGAGACCCAGTACTTC.

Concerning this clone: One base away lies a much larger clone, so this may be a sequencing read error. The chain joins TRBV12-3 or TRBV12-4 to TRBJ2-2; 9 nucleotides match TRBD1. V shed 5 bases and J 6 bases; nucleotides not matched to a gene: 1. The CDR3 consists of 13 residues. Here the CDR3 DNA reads TGTGCCAGCAGTCGACAGGGGGCCGGGGAGCTGTTTTTT. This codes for CASSRQGAGELFF.

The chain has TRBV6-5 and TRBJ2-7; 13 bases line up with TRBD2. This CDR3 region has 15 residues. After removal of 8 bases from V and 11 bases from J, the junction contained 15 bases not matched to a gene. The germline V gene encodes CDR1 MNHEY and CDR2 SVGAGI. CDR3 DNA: TGTGCCAGCTGGGGGGCCGGCGGGACTAGCGGGGAGAAGTACTTC. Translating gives CASWGAGGTSGEKYF.

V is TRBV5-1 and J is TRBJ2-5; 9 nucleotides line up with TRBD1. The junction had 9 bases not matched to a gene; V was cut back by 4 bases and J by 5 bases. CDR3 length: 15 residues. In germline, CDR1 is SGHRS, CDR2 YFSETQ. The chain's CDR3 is CASSRQTGGAETQYF. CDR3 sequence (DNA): TGCGCCAGCAGCCGCCAGACAGGGGGAGCGGAGACCCAGTACTTC. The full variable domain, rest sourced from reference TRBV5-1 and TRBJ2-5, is KAGVTQTPRYLIKTRGQQVTLSCSPISGHRSVSWYQQTPGQGLQFLFEYFSETQRNKGNFPGRFSGRQFSNSRSEMNVSTLELGDSALYLCASSRQTGGAETQYFGPGTRLLVL.

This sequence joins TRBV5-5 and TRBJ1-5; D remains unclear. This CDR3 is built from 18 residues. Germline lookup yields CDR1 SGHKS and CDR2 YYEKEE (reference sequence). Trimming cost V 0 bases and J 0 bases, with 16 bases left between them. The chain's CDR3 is CASSLAGWGGYSNQPQHF. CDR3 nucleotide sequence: TGTGCCAGCAGCTTGGCCGGCTGGGGAGGGTATAGCAATCAGCCCCAGCATTTT.

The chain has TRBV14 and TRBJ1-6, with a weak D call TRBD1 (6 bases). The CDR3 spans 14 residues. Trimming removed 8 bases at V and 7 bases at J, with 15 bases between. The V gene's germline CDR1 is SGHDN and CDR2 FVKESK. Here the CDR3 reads CASRGGIGNSPLHF. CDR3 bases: TGTGCCAGCCGAGGGGGAATCGGAAATTCACCCCTCCACTTT.

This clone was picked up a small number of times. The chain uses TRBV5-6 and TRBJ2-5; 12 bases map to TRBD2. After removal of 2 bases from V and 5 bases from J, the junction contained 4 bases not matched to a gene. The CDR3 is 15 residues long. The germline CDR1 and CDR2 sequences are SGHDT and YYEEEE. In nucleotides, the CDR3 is TGTGCCAGCAGCTTTACTAGCGGGGGGCGGGAGACCCAGTACTTC. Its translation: CASSFTSGGRETQYF.

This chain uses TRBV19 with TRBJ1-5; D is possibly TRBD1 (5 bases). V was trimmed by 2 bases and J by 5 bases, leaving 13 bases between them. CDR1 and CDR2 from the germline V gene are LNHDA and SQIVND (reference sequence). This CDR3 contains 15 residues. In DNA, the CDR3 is TGTGCCAGTAGTATAAGCCCGGGGGTTCATCAGCCCCAGCATTTT. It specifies CASSISPGVHQPQHF.

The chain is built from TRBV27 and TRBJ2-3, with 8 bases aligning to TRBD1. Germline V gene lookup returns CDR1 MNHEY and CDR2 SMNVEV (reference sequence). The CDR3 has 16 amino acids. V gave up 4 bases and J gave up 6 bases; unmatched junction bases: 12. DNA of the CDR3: TGTGCCAGCAGTTCGTCGGGACAGGCCTCCGGGGATACGCAGTATTTT. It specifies CASSSSGQASGDTQYF.

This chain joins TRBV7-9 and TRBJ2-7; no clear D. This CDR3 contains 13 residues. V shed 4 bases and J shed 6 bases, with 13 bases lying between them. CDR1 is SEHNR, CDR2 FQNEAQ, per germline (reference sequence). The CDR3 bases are TGTGCCAGCAGCTCACCCGCGCGGAGCGAGCAGTACTTC. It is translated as CASSSPARSEQYF.

CDR3 sequence (DNA): TGCAGCGTTGGAGACAGGGCCCTGAATCAGCCCCAGCATTTT. Amino acid sequence: CSVGDRALNQPQHF. This chain uses TRBV29-1 with TRBJ1-5; 7 bases line up with TRBD1. Germline CDR1 SQVTM, CDR2 ANQGSEA. Trimming at V came to 4 bases and at J to 4 bases, leaving 7 bases not matched to a gene. The CDR3 is made up of 14 amino acids.

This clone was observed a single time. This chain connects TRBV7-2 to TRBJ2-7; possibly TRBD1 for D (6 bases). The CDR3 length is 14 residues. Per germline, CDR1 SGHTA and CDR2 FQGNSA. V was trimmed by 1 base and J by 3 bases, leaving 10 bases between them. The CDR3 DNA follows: TGTGCCAGCAGCTTAGAGACAGGAGACTACGAGCAGTACTTC. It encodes CASSLETGDYEQYF.

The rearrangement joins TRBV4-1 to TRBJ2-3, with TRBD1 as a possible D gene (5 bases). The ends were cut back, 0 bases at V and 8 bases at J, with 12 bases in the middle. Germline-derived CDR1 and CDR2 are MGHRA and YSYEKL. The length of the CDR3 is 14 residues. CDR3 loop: CASSQEWGERTQYF. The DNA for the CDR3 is TGCGCCAGCAGCCAAGAGTGGGGCGAACGTACGCAGTATTTT.

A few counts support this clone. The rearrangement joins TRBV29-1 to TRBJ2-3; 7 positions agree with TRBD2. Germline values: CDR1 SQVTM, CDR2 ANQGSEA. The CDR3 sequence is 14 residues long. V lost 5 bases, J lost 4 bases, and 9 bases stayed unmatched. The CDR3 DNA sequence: TGCAGCGTTCGAACAGGAGGACTAGCAGATACGCAGTATTTT. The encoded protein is CSVRTGGLADTQYF.

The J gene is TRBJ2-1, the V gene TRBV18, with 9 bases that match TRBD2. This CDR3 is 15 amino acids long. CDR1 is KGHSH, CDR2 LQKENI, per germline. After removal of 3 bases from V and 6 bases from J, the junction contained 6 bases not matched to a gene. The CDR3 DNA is TGTGCCAGCTCACCTGCGGGGGGGCAAGGCAATGAGCAGTTCTTC. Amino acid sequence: CASSPAGGQGNEQFF.

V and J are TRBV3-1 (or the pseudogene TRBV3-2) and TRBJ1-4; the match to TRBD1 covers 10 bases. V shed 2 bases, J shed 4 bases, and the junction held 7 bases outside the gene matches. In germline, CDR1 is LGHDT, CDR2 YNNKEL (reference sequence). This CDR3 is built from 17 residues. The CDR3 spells CASSQWDRGIINEKLFF. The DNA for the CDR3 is TGTGCCAGCAGCCAATGGGACAGGGGAATCATTAATGAAAAACTGTTTTTT.

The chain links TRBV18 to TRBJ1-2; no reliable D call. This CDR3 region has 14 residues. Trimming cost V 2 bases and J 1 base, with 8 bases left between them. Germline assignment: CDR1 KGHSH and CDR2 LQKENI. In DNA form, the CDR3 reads TGTGCCAGCTCACCAGTCCGAGATAACTATGGCTACACCTTC. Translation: CASSPVRDNYGYTF.

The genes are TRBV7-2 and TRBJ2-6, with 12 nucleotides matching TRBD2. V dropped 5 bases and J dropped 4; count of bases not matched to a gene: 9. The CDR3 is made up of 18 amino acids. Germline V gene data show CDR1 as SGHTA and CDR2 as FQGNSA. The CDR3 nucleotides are TGTGCCAGCAGCCCTCGACTAGCGGGGGTAGGGGGGGCCAACGTCCTGACTTTC. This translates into CASSPRLAGVGGANVLTF.

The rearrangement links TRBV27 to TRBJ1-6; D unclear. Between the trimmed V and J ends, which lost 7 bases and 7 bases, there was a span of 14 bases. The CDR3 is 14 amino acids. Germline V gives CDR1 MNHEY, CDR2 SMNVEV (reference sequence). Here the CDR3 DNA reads TGTGCCAGCACCTTGGGAGGGCGAAATTCACCCCTCCACTTT. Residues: CASTLGGRNSPLHF.

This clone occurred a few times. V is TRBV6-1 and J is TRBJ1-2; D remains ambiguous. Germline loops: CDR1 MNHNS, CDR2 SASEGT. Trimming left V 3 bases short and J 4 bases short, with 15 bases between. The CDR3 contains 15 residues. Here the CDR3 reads CASSERRVQAYGYTF. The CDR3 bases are TGTGCCAGCAGTGAGCGACGGGTCCAAGCCTATGGCTACACCTTC.

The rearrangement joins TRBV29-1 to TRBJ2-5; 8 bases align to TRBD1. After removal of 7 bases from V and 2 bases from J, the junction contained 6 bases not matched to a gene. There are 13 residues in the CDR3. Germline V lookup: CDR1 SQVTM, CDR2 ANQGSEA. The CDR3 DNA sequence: TGCAGCGAGACAGGGGCTGGGCAAGAGACCCAGTACTTC. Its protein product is CSETGAGQETQYF.

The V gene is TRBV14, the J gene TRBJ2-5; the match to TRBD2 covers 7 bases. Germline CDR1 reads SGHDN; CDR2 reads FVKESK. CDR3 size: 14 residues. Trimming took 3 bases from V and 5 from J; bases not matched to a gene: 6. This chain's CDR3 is CASSHPGGWETQYF. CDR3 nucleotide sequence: TGTGCCAGCAGCCACCCGGGAGGATGGGAGACCCAGTACTTC.

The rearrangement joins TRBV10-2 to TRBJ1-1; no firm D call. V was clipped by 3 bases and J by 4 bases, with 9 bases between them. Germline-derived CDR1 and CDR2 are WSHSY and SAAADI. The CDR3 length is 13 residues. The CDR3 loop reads CASSDGPVTEAFF. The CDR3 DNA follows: TGCGCCAGCAGTGATGGGCCCGTCACTGAAGCTTTCTTT.